This TCR beta chain was captured by sequencing in a study of Graves' ophthalmopathy and Graves' hyperthyroidism. As the template, RNA transcripts were used to amplify TCR beta CDR3 regions. HTBI primers served in a first-round RT-PCR, which a second-round multiplex PCR followed. One entry per CDR3 protein, called by TCRdb with MiXCR from the multiplex PCR reads. This table has 200,000 to 250,000 distinct CDR3 sequences, roughly 21% appearing once. CDR3 size: 14 residues. V was cut by 3 bases and J by 4 bases, with 10 bases left in between. Germline CDR1 and CDR2: LNHDA and SQIVND (reference sequence).

This TCR derives from a woman aged 50 to 60 with Graves' ophthalmopathy. The sequenced sample was peripheral blood. The chain has TRBV19 and TRBJ1-5; D not resolved. The CDR3 here is CASSIWERNQPQHF. In nucleotides, the CDR3 is TGTGCCAGTAGTATCTGGGAAAGGAATCAGCCCCAGCATTTT.